What follows is one T cell receptor (beta chain) and its context. This specimen comes from a study of blood T cell repertoires in COVID-19. Study background: From the United States, Italy and Spain came samples of acute and convalescent COVID-19. Nucleic acid was either cDNA or gDNA, and it came from T cells, B-cell-depleted T cells, or PBMCs.

Original handling: Reference gene primer amplification in the assay estimated nucleated cell counts. Only in-frame clones appear in the TCRdb table, and some are missing; sequencing was by immunoSEQ multiplex PCR. That table is the source of V, J and clone size, and D and trimming were worked out from the DNA. The sample lists about 270,000 clones, about nine tenths occurring once. The CDR3 is 12 amino acids. The germline V gene encodes CDR1 SNHLY and CDR2 FYNNEI. V shed 4 bases and J shed 3 bases, with 7 bases lying between them. The rearrangement links TRBV2 to TRBJ2-7, with D uncertain. This TCR came from a man aged 40-49 years who had recovered from COVID-19. The sequencing sample was made of peripheral blood. The CDR3 region is CASSGQRYEQYF. The CDR3 DNA is TGTGCCAGCAGTGGCCAGCGCTACGAGCAGTACTTC. The whole variable domain, remainder taken from reference TRBV2 and TRBJ2-7, is EPEVTQTPSHQVTQMGQEVILRCVPISNHLYFYWYRQILGQKVEFLVSFYNNEISEKSEIFDDQFSVERPDGSNFTLKIRSTKLEDSAMYFCASSGQRYEQYFGPGTRLTVT.